This TCR beta chain was profiled in a study of CD8 T cells in ankylosing spondylitis. Notes on the study in general: The clones that were linked to disease were reported to be significantly enriched in matched synovial fluid samples from ankylosing spondylitis patients. Relatively rare in peripheral blood, disease-linked clones were also CD8+. Made up of 7 to 9 highly homologous variants, a TCR beta motif appeared characteristic of ankylosing spondylitis blood.

This CDR3 spans 15 amino acids. J gave up 7 bases and V 4 bases, and 11 bases lay outside the gene matches. Germline-derived CDR1 and CDR2 are LGHNA and YNFKEQ. MiXCR, applied by TCRdb to the 5' RACE reads, yields one record per CDR3 protein. The sample lists around 300,000 distinct CDR3 sequences; about 15% were seen once. This clonotype was found once. Antigen: not known. The receptor's source is a male donor with ankylosing spondylitis or in good health (not recorded which). The V call is TRBV4-2, the J call TRBJ2-5, with TRBD1 identical over 8 bases. Material for sequencing was blood, either unsorted or a sorted T cell fraction (not recorded which). The CDR3 coding sequence is TGTGCCAGCAGCCTCGGACAGGGTATGGGAGGGACCCAGTACTTC. Protein: CASSLGQGMGGTQYF.